Each of the 21 T cell receptor beta chains below was sequenced from the same sample in a study of CD8+ T cells in alopecia areata. Extraction of RNA preceded its reverse transcription into cDNA, which served as the sequencing template. Clones were read by immunoSEQ multiplex PCR, and TCRdb kept only the in-frame ones, dropping some. The table records about 150,000 clones, about 60% of them present only once. The specimen comprised CD4+ T cells sorted from blood, sampled at week 0. The source is a human donor with alopecia areata.

This clone was detected a few times. This sequence joins TRBV29-1 and TRBJ1-2; D gene uncertain. Trimming took 0 bases from V and 6 from J, leaving 8 bases between them. Germline lookup yields CDR1 SQVTM and CDR2 ANQGSEA. The CDR3 runs 12 residues. CDR3 sequence reads: CSVEDGPDGYTF. Here the CDR3 DNA reads TGCAGCGTTGAAGACGGACCGGATGGCTACACCTTC.

The V call is TRBV2, the J call TRBJ2-5; possible D gene TRBD2, 5 bases. Germline V CDR1 and CDR2: SNHLY, FYNNEI. The ends were cut back, 5 bases at V and 5 bases at J, with 9 bases in the middle. This CDR3 has 12 amino acids. The CDR3 here is CASSPRRETQYF. CDR3 coding DNA: TGTGCCAGCAGTCCCAGGAGGGAGACCCAGTACTTC. The full variable domain, in which reference TRBV2 and TRBJ2-5 provide the parts outside the CDR3, is EPEVTQTPSHQVTQMGQEVILRCVPISNHLYFYWYRQILGQKVEFLVSFYNNEISEKSEIFDDQFSVERPDGSNFTLKIRSTKLEDSAMYFCASSPRRETQYFGPGTRLLVL.

This sequence joins TRBV5-1 and TRBJ2-3, with 8 bases lining up with TRBD2. Germline values: CDR1 SGHRS, CDR2 YFSETQ. The CDR3 length is 15 residues. Unmatched junction bases numbered 12, after V lost 6 bases and J lost 6 bases. The CDR3 DNA follows: TGCGCCAGCATGATTAGCGGGGCAGCCGGGGATACGCAGTATTTT. As protein: CASMISGAAGDTQYF.

This clone was detected only a few times. This sequence joins TRBV29-1 and TRBJ1-1; maybe TRBD1 (6 bases). V was clipped by 7 bases and J by 4 bases, with 16 bases between them. Germline lookup yields CDR1 SQVTM and CDR2 ANQGSEA. This CDR3 region has 13 residues. CDR3 in amino acids: CSGGGREGTEAFF. The CDR3 DNA sequence: TGCAGCGGAGGGGGACGGGAAGGCACTGAAGCTTTCTTT. Together with reference TRBV29-1 and TRBJ1-1, the CDR3 gives the full variable domain: SAVISQKPSRDICQRGTSLTIQCQVDSQVTMMFWYRQQPGQSLTLIATANQGSEATYESGFVIDKFPISRPNLTFSTLTVSNMSPEDSSIYLCSGGGREGTEAFFGQGTRLTVV.

This chain uses TRBV25-1 with TRBJ2-7, with 8 bases aligning to TRBD1. Losses at the gene ends were 4 bases for V and 3 bases for J; bases not matched to a gene: 5. This CDR3 has 14 residues. CDR1 and CDR2 from the germline V gene are MGHDK and SYGVNS. The chain's CDR3 is CASSGRTGLYEQYF. In DNA form, the CDR3 reads TGTGCCAGCAGTGGGCGGACAGGGCTCTACGAGCAGTACTTC.

Only a few counts were recorded for this clone. This chain links TRBV19 with TRBJ2-7; D may be TRBD1 (6 bases). Trimming removed 4 bases from V and 0 bases from J, with 13 bases in between. There are 15 residues in the CDR3. CDR1 and CDR2 from the germline V gene are LNHDA and SQIVND (reference sequence). CDR3 in DNA: TGTGCCAGTAGTAAGAGCGGCAGGGGCTCCTACGAGCAGTACTTC. Amino acid sequence: CASSKSGRGSYEQYF. The full variable domain, its missing parts supplied by reference TRBV19 and TRBJ2-7, is DGGITQSPKYLFRKEGQNVTLSCEQNLNHDAMYWYRQDPGQGLRLIYYSQIVNDFQKGDIAEGYSVSREKKESFPLTVTSAQKNPTAFYLCASSKSGRGSYEQYFGPGTRLTVT.

The rearrangement uses TRBV5-1 and TRBJ2-1; 8 bases map to TRBD1. J was trimmed by 7 bases and V by 0 bases; bases with no gene match: 3. This CDR3 is 14 amino acids long. Germline V gene lookup returns CDR1 SGHRS and CDR2 YFSETQ. CDR3 in DNA: TGCGCCAGCAGCTTGGTTAGGACAGGGAATGAGCAGTTCTTC. Its translation is CASSLVRTGNEQFF.

Worth noting for this clone: This CDR3 is also generated by other DNA sequences in the sample. V gene TRBV7-2 combines with J gene TRBJ2-3; maybe TRBD2 (6 bases). V lost 0 bases and J lost 0, with 7 bases in between. Germline V lookup: CDR1 SGHTA, CDR2 FQGNSA. This CDR3 spans 15 amino acids. DNA for the CDR3: TGTGCCAGCAGCTTAGCCGGGACTAGCACAGATACGCAGTATTTT. Residues: CASSLAGTSTDTQYF.

The rearrangement joins TRBV30 to TRBJ1-4, with a weak D call TRBD1 (6 bases). Trimming removed 5 bases at V and 5 bases at J, with 12 bases between. CDR3 length: 13 residues. Germline V gene data show CDR1 as GTSNPN and CDR2 as SVGIG (reference sequence). The CDR3 nucleotides are TGTGCCTGGGCTACAGGGCAAAATGAAAAACTGTTTTTT. Translation gives CAWATGQNEKLFF. The entire variable domain, with the rest obtained from reference TRBV30 and TRBJ1-4, is as follows: SQTIHQWPATLVQPVGSPLSLECTVEGTSNPNLYWYRQAAGRGLQLLFYSVGIGQISSEVPQNLSASRPQDRQFILSSKKLLLSDSGFYLCAWATGQNEKLFFGSGTQLSVL.

This clone has only a few counts. This chain connects TRBV29-1 to TRBJ1-2; D might be TRBD1 (5 bases). There are 13 residues in the CDR3. Trimming took off 4 bases at V and 6 bases at J, with 15 bases between the two ends. Germline V gives CDR1 SQVTM, CDR2 ANQGSEA. The CDR3 DNA sequence: TGCAGCGTTGCCGGGGGGGGAGGCCATGGCTACACCTTC. Protein product: CSVAGGGGHGYTF.

This clone was seen a few times. This chain joins TRBV19 and TRBJ1-2, with a possible D match to TRBD1 (5 bases). The CDR3 length is 15 residues. With 5 bases removed from V and 2 bases from J, the gap between germline ends came to 15 bases. Germline values: CDR1 LNHDA, CDR2 SQIVND (reference sequence). CDR3 bases: TGTGCCAGTAGTGCCCACCGGGGGTACAACTATGGCTACACCTTC. Translating gives CASSAHRGYNYGYTF.

The chain carries TRBV10-3 and TRBJ2-3; 7 bases are a match to TRBD1. V shed 3 bases, J shed 4 bases, and the junction held 7 bases outside the gene matches. The CDR3 extends over 15 amino acids. Per the germline V gene, CDR1 is ENHRY and CDR2 is SYGVKD. The CDR3 loop reads CAISDRGTAADTQYF. DNA for the CDR3: TGTGCCATCAGTGATAGGGGGACAGCGGCAGATACGCAGTATTTT.

This clone has a handful of counts. The chain uses TRBV27 and TRBJ2-7; 9 bases fit TRBD2. There are 16 residues in the CDR3. Per the germline V gene, CDR1 is MNHEY and CDR2 is SMNVEV (reference sequence). Trimming cost V 1 base and J 2 bases; bases outside gene matches: 6. The CDR3 loop reads CASSLLAGVVPYEQYF. Written as DNA, the CDR3 is TGTGCCAGCAGTTTATTAGCGGGGGTCGTCCCCTACGAGCAGTACTTC.

This clone appeared a few times. The J gene is TRBJ2-5, the V gene TRBV7-9; no definite D call. The CDR3 consists of 13 residues. Germline V gene sequence: CDR1 SEHNR, CDR2 FQNEAQ (reference sequence). Trimming left V 5 bases short and J 0 bases short, with 7 bases between. CDR3 loop: CASSRADQETQYF. In DNA, the CDR3 is TGTGCCAGCAGCAGGGCAGACCAAGAGACCCAGTACTTC.

The sample holds a few counts of this clone. The chain joins TRBV7-8 to TRBJ1-5; 7 nucleotides agree with TRBD1. The CDR3 is made up of 15 amino acids. The V gene end was trimmed by 5 bases and the J gene end by 0 bases; junction bases not matched to a gene: 4. Looked up from germline, CDR1 is SGHVS and CDR2 is FQNEAQ. CDR3 in amino acids: CASSPDRPSNQPQHF. In nucleotides, the CDR3 is TGTGCCAGCAGCCCGGACAGGCCTAGCAATCAGCCCCAGCATTTT.

This clone was counted between two and nine times. V gene TRBV29-1 combines with J gene TRBJ2-2; 7 bases line up with TRBD1. The germline V gene has CDR1 SQVTM and CDR2 ANQGSEA. The CDR3 spans 14 residues. After removal of 4 bases from V and 4 bases from J, the junction contained 6 bases not matched to a gene. The DNA for the CDR3 is TGCAGCGTTGTACGACAGGGTGGCACCGGGGAGCTGTTTTTT. Translated: CSVVRQGGTGELFF.

The V call is TRBV4-2, the J call TRBJ2-1, with D tentatively TRBD2 (6 bases). The CDR3 extends over 15 amino acids. Trimming stripped 0 bases from V and 9 bases from J, with 15 bases between. Per the germline V gene, CDR1 is LGHNA and CDR2 is YNFKEQ. CDR3 sequence (DNA): TGTGCCAGCAGCCAAGAAAGCTTGGGGCGGGGTGAGCAGTTCTTC. As protein: CASSQESLGRGEQFF.

V gene TRBV29-1 combines with J gene TRBJ2-3, with 7 bases aligning to TRBD1. V gave up 7 bases and J gave up 10 bases; unmatched junction bases: 8. Germline V CDR1 and CDR2: SQVTM, ANQGSEA. The CDR3 is made up of 11 amino acids. CDR3 sequence: CSGGQEPAQYF. CDR3 DNA: TGCAGCGGAGGACAGGAACCGGCGCAGTATTTT.

This chain's CDR3 is CASSLGLDPDTQYF. For the CDR3, the DNA is TGTGCCAGCAGCTTGGGACTAGATCCTGATACGCAGTATTTT. The rearrangement joins TRBV7-9 to TRBJ2-3; 8 positions match TRBD2. Germline V CDR1 and CDR2: SEHNR, FQNEAQ (reference sequence). V trimming: 3 bases; J trimming: 6 bases; junction bases outside the gene matches: 5. The CDR3 covers 14 residues.

The table lists this clone with a few counts. The chain has TRBV28 and TRBJ1-2; D call uncertain. From germline, CDR1 is MDHEN and CDR2 SYDVKM. V dropped 6 bases and J dropped 12 bases, with 20 bases sitting between them. This CDR3 contains 13 residues. The CDR3 region has the DNA TGTGCCAGCAGCTCTCGGTACCCTATCGGAAACACCTTC. Its protein is CASSSRYPIGNTF.

DNA of the CDR3: TGTGCCAGCAGCTCCAGGGGAGAGGAGACCCAGTACTTC. It codes for CASSSRGEETQYF. The J gene is TRBJ2-5, the V gene TRBV4-2; D may be TRBD1 (6 bases). The CDR3 runs 13 residues. CDR1 and CDR2 from the germline V gene are LGHNA and YNFKEQ. Trimming cost V 5 bases and J 5 bases, with 12 bases left between them.